Below, 8 T cell receptor beta chains from the same sample are listed, as sequenced in a study of blood T cell repertoires in COVID-19. Profiled with immunoSEQ multiplex PCR; TCRdb holds only in-frame clones, not every one. The sample lists some 300,000 clones, 80% to 90% seen once, with roughly 4% in the top ten. Sequencing input: PBMCs or T cells enriched from blood (not recorded which). These receptors came from a young man who had recovered from COVID-19.

The chain recombines TRBV6-5 with TRBJ2-5, with a weak D call TRBD1 (6 bases). The CDR3 covers 15 residues. Germline V gene data show CDR1 as MNHEY and CDR2 as SVGAGI. The V end was cut by 8 bases, the J end by 0 bases, with 16 bases between. The CDR3 region has the DNA TGTGCCAGCTTTGACAGGTCTAAGTACCAAGAGACCCAGTACTTC. Translation gives CASFDRSKYQETQYF.

This clone was counted a single time. The V gene is TRBV5-1, the J gene TRBJ1-2; no firm D call. Germline V gene lookup returns CDR1 SGHRS and CDR2 YFSETQ. This CDR3 has 16 residues. Trimming took off 0 bases at V and 0 bases at J, with 12 bases between the two ends. CDR3 protein: CASSLVPSPANYGYTF. The DNA for the CDR3 is TGCGCCAGCAGCTTGGTTCCCAGTCCCGCTAACTATGGCTACACCTTC.

Worth noting for this clone: Other DNA sequences in this specimen translate into the identical CDR3. The V gene is TRBV7-9, the J gene TRBJ1-2; no definite D call. CDR1 and CDR2 from the germline V gene are SEHNR and FQNEAQ (reference sequence). Trimming took 1 base from V and 4 from J, leaving 10 bases between them. The CDR3 consists of 14 residues. The CDR3 loop is CASSLVSGSYGYTF. CDR3 coding DNA: TGTGCCAGCAGCTTAGTGTCGGGGAGCTATGGCTACACCTTC. Together with reference TRBV7-9 and TRBJ1-2, the CDR3 gives the full variable domain: DTGVSQNPRHKITKRGQNVTFRCDPISEHNRLYWYRQTLGQGPEFLTYFQNEAQLEKSRLLSDRFSAERPKGSFSTLEIQRTEQGDSAMYLCASSLVSGSYGYTFGSGTRLTVV.

The V and J genes are TRBV7-8 and TRBJ1-5; a possible D gene is TRBD1 (6 bases). The V end lost 1 base, the J end lost 4 bases, and 11 bases lay between the germline ends. The CDR3 is 15 amino acids. Germline V gene sequence: CDR1 SGHVS, CDR2 FQNEAQ. CDR3 sequence reads: CASSLEQGRNQPQHF. The CDR3 region has the DNA TGTGCCAGCAGCTTAGAACAGGGCCGAAATCAGCCCCAGCATTTT.

The chain employs TRBV4-2 and TRBJ1-2; no clear D. There are 13 residues in the CDR3. Trimming cost V 0 bases and J 5 bases, with 7 bases left between them. CDR1 and CDR2 (germline): LGHNA, YNFKEQ. In DNA, the CDR3 is TGTGCCAGCAGCCAAGATTTGTCGTATGGCTACACCTTC. This codes for CASSQDLSYGYTF.

This clone was seen a few times. CDR3 DNA: TGTGCCAGCAGTTTATCCCCCGGGGGGAATGAAAAACTGTTTTTT. It yields the protein CASSLSPGGNEKLFF. This chain uses TRBV28 with TRBJ1-4, with D perhaps matching TRBD1 (5 bases). CDR3 size: 15 residues. The V gene's germline CDR1 is MDHEN and CDR2 SYDVKM. V lost 1 base and J 5 bases, leaving 11 bases between the germline ends. Looking up the rest from reference TRBV28 and TRBJ1-4 gives the full variable domain: DVKVTQSSRYLVKRTGEKVFLECVQDMDHENMFWYRQDPGLGLRLIYFSYDVKMKEKGDIPEGYSVSREKKERFSLILESASTNQTSMYLCASSLSPGGNEKLFFGSGTQLSVL.

The chain recombines TRBV7-9 with TRBJ1-3; D perhaps matches TRBD1 (6 bases). V lost 3 bases and J lost 9, with 15 bases in between. The CDR3 is 14 residues long. CDR1 is SEHNR, CDR2 FQNEAQ, per germline (reference sequence). CDR3 in amino acids: CASSLDSQTGTIYF. DNA for the CDR3: TGTGCCAGCAGCTTGGACAGTCAGACTGGCACCATATATTTT.

This chain links TRBV2 with TRBJ2-2; D uncertain. V lost 3 bases and J 1 base, leaving 9 bases between the germline ends. Germline V gene lookup returns CDR1 SNHLY and CDR2 FYNNEI. This CDR3 has 15 residues. The CDR3 DNA reads TGTGCCAGCAGTGATTGGCCGATGAACACCGGGGAGCTGTTTTTT. The encoded protein is CASSDWPMNTGELFF.